Listed below are T cell receptor beta chains from one sample, sequenced in a study of esophageal squamous cell carcinoma under preoperative chemotherapy. TCRdb re-analysed the PCR reads in MiXCR, keeping a single row per CDR3 protein. The table lists about 9,600 distinct CDR3 sequences, over 40% of them singletons. Specimen collection occurred from a patient given preoperative chemotherapy. These receptors were collected from a human donor with esophageal squamous cell carcinoma. The donor label of this sample is uncertain. The CDR3 runs from the conserved cysteine through the conserved F or W. D genes are given only for firm matches. A clone size is listed for some rows: how often the clone was seen (once, few, many), or a class if it is expanded.

once,TRBV7-6,TRBJ2-1,TRBD2,TGTGCCAGCAGCTTAGAGGGCGGGAGCCGGGAGCAGTTCTTC,CASSLEGGSREQFF
.,TRBV6-4,TRBJ2-3,.,TGTGCCAGCGGGGTGTGGGGCAAAAACATGCAGTATTTC,CASGVWGKNMQYF
.,TRBV7-6,TRBJ2-1,TRBD2,TGTGCCAGCAGCGACGGGACTAGGGGCGAGCAGTTCTTC,CASSDGTRGEQFF
once,TRBV27,TRBJ2-3,.,TGTGCCAGCAGTTTTGGACTAGGGGGCACAGATACGCAGTATTTC,CASSFGLGGTDTQYF
.,TRBV6-5,TRBJ1-1,.,TGTGCCAGCAGTAACCCGGGGCGAGCTTTCTTT,CASSNPGRAFF
.,TRBV11-2,TRBJ2-1,TRBD2,TGTGCCAGCAGCTTAGATGATAGCGGGGAGCAGTTCTTC,CASSLDDSGEQFF
large,TRBV6-1,TRBJ2-5,.,TGTGCCAGCAGAGACAGCCAAGAGACCCAGTACTTC,CASRDSQETQYF
.,TRBV10-1,TRBJ2-4,.,TGCGCCAGCGGGGGGAAGGGGGGGGGAGCCAAAGAGACTCAGTACTTC,CASGGKGGGAKETQYF
.,TRBV6-1,TRBJ2-2,TRBD2,TGTGCCAGCAGGGCATGGGGAGGGCCGAGCACCGATAAGCAGTTTTTT,CASRAWGGPSTDKQFF
.,TRBV7-9,TRBJ2-1,.,TGTGCCAGCAGCTTAGGAGTAACGTACCAAGAGACCCAGTTCTTC,CASSLGVTYQETQFF
.,TRBV6-1,TRBJ2-3,TRBD2,TGTGCCAGCAGCCGACTAGCAACTAGCACAGATACGCAGTATTTT,CASSRLATSTDTQYF
.,TRBV12-3/TRBV12-4,TRBJ2-2,.,TGTGCCAGTGGATTAGCGGATGCCGCGAACACCGAGACGCTGTATTTT,CASGLADAANTETLYF
.,TRBV6-1,TRBJ1-5,.,TGTGCCAGCAGAATCCGACAGTCTAGCAATCAGCCCCAGCATTTT,CASRIRQSSNQPQHF
.,TRBV6-1,TRBJ2-2,.,TGTGCCAGCAGCCGCATGGGACTGACACAGCTGTTGGGCACCGGGGCGCAGTTTTTT,CASSRMGLTQLLGTGAQFF
.,TRBV7-2,TRBJ2-1,TRBD2,TGTGCCAGCAGCAAGAGAGCGGGAGCGCTATACAATGAGCAGTTCTTC,CASSKRAGALYNEQFF
many,TRBV6-1,TRBJ2-5,TRBD2,TGTGCCAGCAGTGCCGGGACTAGCGGGCTCTTCAATGAGCAGTACTTC,CASSAGTSGLFNEQYF
few,TRBV11-2,TRBJ2-3,.,TGTGCCAGCAGCCCAGCCCCCCAGGGCCCAGATACGCAGTATTTT,CASSPAPQGPDTQYF
.,TRBV6-1,TRBJ2-2,TRBD1,TGTGCCCGCAGCGAACAGGGTGTAAACACAGGGGAGCTGTATTTT,CARSEQGVNTGELYF
many,TRBV27,TRBJ2-3,.,TGTGCCGCTGCGGCGCAACGGGCAGATACGCAGTATTTT,CAAAAQRADTQYF
.,TRBV9,TRBJ2-2,.,TGTGCCAGCAGCGTATCAGGGGAGCGGCGGTCGGGGGAGCTGTTTTTT,CASSVSGERRSGELFF
large,TRBV6-2/TRBV6-3,TRBJ2-1,TRBD2,TGTGCCAGCAGTTACTCGCCGACTAGCGGTTACAATGAGCAGTTCTTC,CASSYSPTSGYNEQFF
.,TRBV6-2/TRBV6-3,TRBJ2-1,.,TGTGCCAGCACGCGGTTCGTCGGACTGAACAATGAGCAGTTCTTC,CASTRFVGLNNEQFF
large,TRBV7-8,TRBJ2-5,TRBD2,TGTGCCAGCAGCCTCGGGACTAGCGGGAGGAATGAGCAGTACTTC,CASSLGTSGRNEQYF
.,TRBV6-1,TRBJ2-5,.,TGTGCCAGCCTTCTTGGGCAGGGAGTAGAGACCCAGTACTTC,CASLLGQGVETQYF
.,TRBV6-1,TRBJ2-4,.,TGTGCCAGCAGTGAGGGGATGGGAGCCAAAAACATGCAGTATTTC,CASSEGMGAKNMQYF
.,TRBV5-1,TRBJ2-2,.,TGCGCCAGCAGCTTGGCCGCGGGGTCGGGCACCGGGGAGCTGTTTTTT,CASSLAAGSGTGELFF
many,TRBV11-3,TRBJ2-5,.,TGTGCCAGCAGCTTAGCCCCTCCGAGGAATGAGCAGTACTTC,CASSLAPPRNEQYF
.,TRBV11-2,TRBJ2-5,.,TGTGGCGGCGGCTTAGGGGACGGTCACCAAGACACTCAGTACTTC,CGGGLGDGHQDTQYF
many,TRBV12-3/TRBV12-4,TRBJ2-5,.,TGTGCCAGCAGTCTCTATAGGTGGGACTCCTACAATGAGCAGTACTTC,CASSLYRWDSYNEQYF
.,TRBV7-2,TRBJ2-5,.,TGTGCCAGCAGCTTAGCCAGGGGAGGAGAGACCCAGTACTTC,CASSLARGGETQYF
many,TRBV27,TRBJ2-7,TRBD1,TGTGCCAGCAGTTTATTTGGCTTGGGGACAGGGGGTTTCTACGAGCAGTACTTC,CASSLFGLGTGGFYEQYF
once,TRBV7-2,TRBJ2-1,.,TGTGCCAGCAGCTTATTAGGGCGGTCTGCCAAAAACACGCAGTATTTC,CASSLLGRSAKNTQYF
few,TRBV6-1,TRBJ2-7,TRBD1,TGTGCCAGCAGCAGGGCCGGGACAGGGGGGTTAAATGAGCAGTACTTC,CASSRAGTGGLNEQYF
many,TRBV6-1,TRBJ2-3,.,TGTGCCAGCAGTGAAGCTACCGGGACTGCAACTACAGATACGCAGTATTTT,CASSEATGTATTDTQYF
medium-sized,TRBV6-1,TRBJ2-7,.,TGTGCCAGCAGTGAAAGCCGTGTCGACGCAGGGTCGAGCTTTTGGCAGTACTTC,CASSESRVDAGSSFWQYF
few,TRBV5-1,TRBJ2-1,.,TGCGCCAGCAGCCCCGTATACAATGAGCAGTTCTTC,CASSPVYNEQFF
.,TRBV27,TRBJ2-1,TRBD2,TGTGCCAGCATGTCGGGGACTAGCGGGAGTAGTGAGCAGTTCTTC,CASMSGTSGSSEQFF
.,TRBV25-1,TRBJ2-7,TRBD2,TGTGCCAGCAGTATCTTTCGGGAGGAGGAGCAGTACTTC,CASSIFREEEQYF
.,TRBV14,TRBJ2-1,TRBD2,TGTGCCAGCAGCCAAGATCCTCCTAGCGGGAGGGCCTTTGAGCAGTTCTTC,CASSQDPPSGRAFEQFF
.,TRBV12-3/TRBV12-4,TRBJ2-1,TRBD2,TGTGCCAGCAGGAGGACTAGCGGGAGCTCCTCCAGTGAGCAGTTTTTT,CASRRTSGSSSSEQFF